This TCR beta chain appears in the sequencing data of a study of T cells in Graves' hyperthyroidism and ophthalmopathy. Findings and limits, study-wide: Ophthalmopathy got predicted by the model a median 6.5 months before its onset.

Germline lookup yields CDR1 LGHDT and CDR2 YNNKEL (reference sequence). Trimming took 4 bases from V and 5 from J, leaving 5 bases between them. The CDR3 is 12 residues long. Concerning this clonotype itself: Its antigen is still unknown.

Amplified regions were TCR beta CDR3 sequences from RNA transcripts. The study used the HTBI primer set for a first-round RT-PCR of the TCR CDR3. Using its own MiXCR run on the multiplex PCR reads, TCRdb lists one record per CDR3 protein. The repertoire holds 130,000 to 150,000 distinct CDR3 sequences, with approximately 24% as singletons. The sample consisted of blood. The receptor was derived from a woman between 50 and 59 years old with Graves' hyperthyroidism that later progressed to Graves' ophthalmopathy. The chain employs TRBV3-1 and TRBJ2-2; no clear D gene. The CDR3 DNA reads TGTGCCAGCAGCCTACTGACCGGGGAGCTGTTTTTT. It translates to CASSLLTGELFF. Full variable domain (rest looked up from reference TRBV3-1 and TRBJ2-2): DTAVSQTPKYLVTQMGNDKSIKCEQNLGHDTMYWYKQDSKKFLKIMFSYNNKELIINETVPNRFSPKSPDKAHLNLHINSLELGDSAVYFCASSLLTGELFFGEGSRLTVL.